Listed below are T cell receptor beta chains from one sample, sequenced in a study of early T cells in non-severe SARS-CoV-2 infection. A single record per CDR3 protein comes from TCRdb applying MiXCR to the 5' RACE reads. The repertoire includes about 40,000 distinct CDR3 sequences, 4.5% to 5% of them detected once, and around 4.9% sits in the top ten. The sequenced sample was whole blood. The receptors were gathered from an adult who was a healthcare worker with PCR-confirmed SARS-CoV-2 infection or an uninfected control (not recorded which). Each CDR3 is given with its conserved first and last residue. A D gene is named only where the DNA matches it firmly. Not every row has a clone size; where given, it reads once, few, many or a size class.

clone_size cdr3_length j_call v_call d_call cdr3_aa cdr3_nt
many 13 TRBJ2-3 TRBV11-3 . CASSLDYKDTQYF TGTGCCAGCAGCTTAGACTATAAAGATACGCAGTATTTT
many 13 TRBJ1-5 TRBV27 . CASNDRLGQPQHF TGTGCCAGCAATGACAGGTTGGGTCAGCCCCAGCATTTT
many 18 TRBJ2-6 TRBV29-1 . CSATPEGARGSGANVLTF TGCAGCGCCACCCCGGAGGGGGCGCGTGGCTCTGGGGCCAACGTCCTGACTTTC
few 14 TRBJ1-2 TRBV19 . CASSQKDESYGYTF TGTGCCAGTAGTCAGAAGGACGAATCCTATGGCTACACCTTC
many 15 TRBJ2-1 TRBV4-1 . CASSQGLIDYNEQFF TGCGCCAGCAGCCAAGGTTTAATTGACTACAATGAGCAGTTCTTC
many 13 TRBJ1-1 TRBV29-1 . CSVVFQEGTEAFF TGCAGCGTTGTGTTCCAGGAGGGCACTGAAGCTTTCTTT
. 13 TRBJ1-2 TRBV12-3/TRBV12-4 . CASSLVQNYGYTF TGTGCCAGCAGTTTAGTTCAGAACTATGGCTACACCTTC
. 14 TRBJ2-1 TRBV2 TRBD2 CASMELAGAGEQFF TGTGCCAGCATGGAACTAGCGGGAGCCGGTGAGCAGTTCTTC
many 15 TRBJ2-1 TRBV7-8 . CASSQVRGSFDEQFF TGTGCCAGCAGCCAAGTCCGTGGGAGTTTCGATGAGCAGTTCTTC
many 14 TRBJ2-1 TRBV29-1 . CSVEDESSYNEQFF TGCAGCGTTGAAGATGAATCGAGCTACAATGAGCAGTTCTTC
. 17 TRBJ1-6 TRBV4-1 TRBD1 CASSPQKIDRGRSPLHF TGCGCCAGCAGCCCGCAAAAGATAGACAGGGGGCGTTCACCCCTCCACTTT
. 15 TRBJ2-7 TRBV25-1 . CASSESEGEGIEQYF TGTGCCAGCAGTGAATCGGAGGGAGAGGGGATCGAGCAGTACTTC
many 15 TRBJ1-1 TRBV5-5 TRBD1 CASSTWDSPNTEAFF TGTGCCAGCAGCACCTGGGACAGCCCGAACACTGAAGCTTTCTTT
many 14 TRBJ1-2 TRBV20-1 . CSARVPLDIDGYTF TGCAGTGCTAGAGTCCCTCTTGACATCGATGGCTACACCTTC
. 15 TRBJ2-5 TRBV7-7 TRBD1 CASSSRTGRNPTQYF TGTGCCAGCAGCTCCCGGACAGGGAGGAACCCGACCCAGTACTTC
many 14 TRBJ2-2 TRBV6-6 . CASMYGGNTGELFF TGTGCCAGCATGTACGGGGGGAACACCGGGGAGCTGTTTTTT
many 14 TRBJ2-7 TRBV15 . CATSRGLTDYEQYF TGTGCCACCAGCAGAGGCTTGACAGACTACGAGCAGTACTTC
. 13 TRBJ1-2 TRBV16 . CASSQRGALGYTF TGTGCCAGCAGCCAGCGGGGGGCACTTGGCTACACCTTC
many 13 TRBJ1-1 TRBV29-1 . CSVGQRMNTEAFF TGCAGCGTAGGACAGAGAATGAACACTGAAGCTTTCTTT
medium-sized 14 TRBJ2-7 TRBV7-2 . CASSSNRDSYEQYF TGTGCCAGCAGCTCGAACAGGGATTCCTACGAGCAGTACTTC
many 12 TRBJ2-1 TRBV2 . CASSADSGMGFF TGTGCCAGCAGCGCAGACTCCGGCATGGGGTTCTTC
medium-sized 17 TRBJ1-1 TRBV5-1 TRBD1 CASSRSGTGIMNTEAFF TGCGCCAGCAGCCGATCCGGGACAGGGATCATGAACACTGAAGCTTTCTTT
many 16 TRBJ2-4 TRBV4-3 . CASSQESPRAKNIQYF TGCGCCAGCAGCCAAGAGTCTCCGCGGGCCAAAAACATTCAGTACTTC
many 17 TRBJ1-4 TRBV18 TRBD1 CASSPPRRGQTNEKLFF TGTGCCAGCTCACCACCCCGCAGGGGGCAAACTAATGAAAAACTGTTTTTT
many 14 TRBJ1-3 TRBV14 . CASSRDSSGNTIYF TGTGCCAGCAGCCGAGACAGCTCTGGAAACACCATATATTTT
few 14 TRBJ1-5 TRBV2 . CASSRNTGDQPQHF TGTGCCAGCAGTCGTAATACGGGGGATCAGCCCCAGCATTTT
. 12 TRBJ1-1 TRBV29-1 TRBD1 CSASTGTTEAFF TGCAGCGCATCGACAGGGACCACTGAAGCTTTCTTT
many 13 TRBJ1-1 TRBV20-1 . CSAGQGENTEAFF TGCAGTGCCGGACAAGGCGAAAACACTGAAGCTTTCTTT
many 15 TRBJ1-4 TRBV9 . CASSPNSATNEKLFF TGTGCCAGCAGCCCGAACTCCGCAACTAATGAAAAACTGTTTTTT
many 14 TRBJ1-1 TRBV5-5 . CASSLQAMNTEAFF TGTGCCAGCAGCCTACAGGCTATGAACACTGAAGCTTTCTTT
few 14 TRBJ2-2 TRBV7-2 . CASKWLANTGELFF TGTGCCAGCAAATGGCTAGCGAACACCGGGGAGCTGTTTTTT